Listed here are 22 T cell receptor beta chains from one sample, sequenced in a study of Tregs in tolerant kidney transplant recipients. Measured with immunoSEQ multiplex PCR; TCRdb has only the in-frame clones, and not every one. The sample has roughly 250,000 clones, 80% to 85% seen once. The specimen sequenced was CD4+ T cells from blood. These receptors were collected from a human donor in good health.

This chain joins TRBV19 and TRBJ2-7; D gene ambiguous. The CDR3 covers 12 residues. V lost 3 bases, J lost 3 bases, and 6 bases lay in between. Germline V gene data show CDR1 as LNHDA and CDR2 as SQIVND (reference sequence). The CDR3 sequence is CASSIPGYEQYF. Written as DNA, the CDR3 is TGTGCCAGTAGTATTCCGGGCTACGAGCAGTACTTC.

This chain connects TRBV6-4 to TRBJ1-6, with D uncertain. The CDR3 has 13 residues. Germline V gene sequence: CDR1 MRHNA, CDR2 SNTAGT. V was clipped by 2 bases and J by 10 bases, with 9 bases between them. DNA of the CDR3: TGTGCCAGCAGTGACAGGGTAGGATCACCCCTCCACTTT. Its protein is CASSDRVGSPLHF.

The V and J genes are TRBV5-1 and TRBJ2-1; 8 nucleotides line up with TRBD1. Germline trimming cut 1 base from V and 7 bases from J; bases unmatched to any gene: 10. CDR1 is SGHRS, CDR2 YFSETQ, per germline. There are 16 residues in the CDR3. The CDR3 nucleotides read TGCGCCAGCAGCTTGCGACAGGGGACGAAAGGGAATGAGCAGTTCTTC. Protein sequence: CASSLRQGTKGNEQFF.

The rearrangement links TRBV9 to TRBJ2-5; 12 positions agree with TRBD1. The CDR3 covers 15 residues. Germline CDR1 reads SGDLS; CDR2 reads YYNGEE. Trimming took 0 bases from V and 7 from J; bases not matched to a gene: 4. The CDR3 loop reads CASSVGDRGHGTQYF. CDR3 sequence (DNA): TGTGCCAGCAGCGTAGGGGACAGGGGGCATGGGACCCAGTACTTC.

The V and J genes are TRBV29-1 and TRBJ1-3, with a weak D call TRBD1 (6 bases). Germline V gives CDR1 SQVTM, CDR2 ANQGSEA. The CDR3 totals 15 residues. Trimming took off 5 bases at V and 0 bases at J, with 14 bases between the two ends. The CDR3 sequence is CSVRDRSSSGNTIYF. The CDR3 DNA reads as TGCAGCGTTCGCGACAGGTCTAGCTCTGGAAACACCATATATTTT.

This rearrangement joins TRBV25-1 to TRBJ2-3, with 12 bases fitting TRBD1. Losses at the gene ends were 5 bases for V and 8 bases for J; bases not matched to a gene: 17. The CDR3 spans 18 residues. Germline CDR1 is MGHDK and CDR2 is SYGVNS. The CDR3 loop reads CASSTLGTGGRDSVTQYF. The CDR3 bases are TGTGCCAGCAGTACCCTGGGGACAGGGGGCAGGGACTCAGTTACGCAGTATTTT.

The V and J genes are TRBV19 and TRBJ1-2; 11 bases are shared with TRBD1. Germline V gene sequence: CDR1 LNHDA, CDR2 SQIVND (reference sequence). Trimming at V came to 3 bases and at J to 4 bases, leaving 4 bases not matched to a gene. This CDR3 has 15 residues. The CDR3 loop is CASSIWTGGVYGYTF. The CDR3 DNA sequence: TGTGCCAGTAGTATCTGGACAGGGGGCGTCTATGGCTACACCTTC.

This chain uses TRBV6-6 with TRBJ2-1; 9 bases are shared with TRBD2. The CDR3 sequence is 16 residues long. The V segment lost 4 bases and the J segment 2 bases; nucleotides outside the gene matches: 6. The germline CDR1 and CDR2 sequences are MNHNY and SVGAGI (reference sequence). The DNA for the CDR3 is TGTGCCAGCAGTTCCCAAGCGGGAGGAGCCTACAATGAGCAGTTCTTC. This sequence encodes CASSSQAGGAYNEQFF.

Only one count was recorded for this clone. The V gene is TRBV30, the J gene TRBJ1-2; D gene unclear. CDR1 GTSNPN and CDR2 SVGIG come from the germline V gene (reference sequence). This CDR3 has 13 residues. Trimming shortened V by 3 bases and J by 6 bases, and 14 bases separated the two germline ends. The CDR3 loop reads CAWSRSTPHGYTF. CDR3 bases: TGTGCCTGGAGCCGGTCGACTCCGCATGGCTACACCTTC.

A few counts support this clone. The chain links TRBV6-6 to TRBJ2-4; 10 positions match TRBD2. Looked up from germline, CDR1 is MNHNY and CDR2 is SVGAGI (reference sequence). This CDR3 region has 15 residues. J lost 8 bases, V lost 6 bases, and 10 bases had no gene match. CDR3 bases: TGTGCCAGCAGCCGTCTAGCGGGGGCGTTAGACATTCAGTACTTC. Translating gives CASSRLAGALDIQYF.

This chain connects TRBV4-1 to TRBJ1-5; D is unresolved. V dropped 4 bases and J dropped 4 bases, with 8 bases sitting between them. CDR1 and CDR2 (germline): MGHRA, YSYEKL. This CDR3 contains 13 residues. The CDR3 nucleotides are TGCGCCAGCAGCCCCCCATGGAATCAGCCCCAGCATTTT. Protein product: CASSPPWNQPQHF.

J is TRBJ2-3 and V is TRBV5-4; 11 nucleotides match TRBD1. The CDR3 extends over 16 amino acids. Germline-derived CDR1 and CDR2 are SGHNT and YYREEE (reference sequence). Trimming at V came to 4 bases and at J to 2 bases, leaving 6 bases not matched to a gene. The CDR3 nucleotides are TGTGCCAGCAGCGTCCGGGACAGGGGGAACACAGATACGCAGTATTTT. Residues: CASSVRDRGNTDTQYF. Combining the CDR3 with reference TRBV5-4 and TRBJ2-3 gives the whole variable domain ETGVTQSPTHLIKTRGQQVTLRCSSQSGHNTVSWYQQALGQGPQFIFQYYREEENGRGNFPPRFSGLQFPNYSSELNVNALELDDSALYLCASSVRDRGNTDTQYFGPGTRLTVL.

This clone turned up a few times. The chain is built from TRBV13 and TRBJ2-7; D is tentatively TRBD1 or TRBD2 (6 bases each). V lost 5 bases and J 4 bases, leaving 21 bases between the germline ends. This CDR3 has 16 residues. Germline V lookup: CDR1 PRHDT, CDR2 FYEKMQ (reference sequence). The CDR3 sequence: CASSPGWRGTGYEQYF. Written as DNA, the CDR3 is TGTGCCAGCAGCCCTGGTTGGAGGGGGACGGGTTACGAGCAGTACTTC.

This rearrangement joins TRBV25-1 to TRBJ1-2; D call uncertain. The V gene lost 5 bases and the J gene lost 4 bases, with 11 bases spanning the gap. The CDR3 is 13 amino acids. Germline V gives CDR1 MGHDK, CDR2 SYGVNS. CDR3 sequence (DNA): TGTGCCAGCAGTCCCCCCGAGAGCTATGGCTACACCTTC. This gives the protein CASSPPESYGYTF.

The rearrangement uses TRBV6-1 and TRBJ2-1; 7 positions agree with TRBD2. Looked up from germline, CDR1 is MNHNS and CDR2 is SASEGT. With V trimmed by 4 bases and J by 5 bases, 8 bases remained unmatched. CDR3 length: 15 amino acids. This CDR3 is CASSGSRGGHNEQFF. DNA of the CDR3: TGTGCCAGCAGTGGGTCTCGCGGGGGTCACAATGAGCAGTTCTTC.

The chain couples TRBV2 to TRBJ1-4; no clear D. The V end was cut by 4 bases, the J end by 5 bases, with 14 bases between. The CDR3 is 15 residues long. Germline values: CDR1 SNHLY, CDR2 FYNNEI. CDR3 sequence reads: CASSGTAAVNEKLFF. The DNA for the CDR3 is TGTGCCAGCAGTGGAACAGCGGCAGTAAATGAAAAACTGTTTTTT.

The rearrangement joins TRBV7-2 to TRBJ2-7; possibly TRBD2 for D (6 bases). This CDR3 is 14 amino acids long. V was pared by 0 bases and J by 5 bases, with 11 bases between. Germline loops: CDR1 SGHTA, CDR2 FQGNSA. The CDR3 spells CASSLARGWDEQYF. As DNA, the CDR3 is TGTGCCAGCAGCTTAGCCCGGGGGTGGGACGAGCAGTACTTC.

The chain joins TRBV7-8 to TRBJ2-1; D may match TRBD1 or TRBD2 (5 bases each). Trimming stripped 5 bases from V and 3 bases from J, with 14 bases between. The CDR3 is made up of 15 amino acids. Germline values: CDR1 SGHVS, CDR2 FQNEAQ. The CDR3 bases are TGTGCCAGCAGCCGGGACGGTTCAAGCTACAATGAGCAGTTCTTC. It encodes CASSRDGSSYNEQFF.

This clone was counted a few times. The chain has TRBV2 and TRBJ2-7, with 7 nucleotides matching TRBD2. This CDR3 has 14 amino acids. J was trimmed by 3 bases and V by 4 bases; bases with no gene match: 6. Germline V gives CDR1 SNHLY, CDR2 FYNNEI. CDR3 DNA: TGTGCCAGCAGTGTTGGGAGGGACCGCTACGAGCAGTACTTC. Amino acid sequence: CASSVGRDRYEQYF.

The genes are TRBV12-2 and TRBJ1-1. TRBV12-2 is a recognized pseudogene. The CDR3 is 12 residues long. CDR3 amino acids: CASRLALSEAFF. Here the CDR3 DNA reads TGTGCAAGTCGCTTAGCGCTTTCTGAAGCTTTCTTT.

CDR3 amino acids: CASSTTGRGVYEQYF. CDR3 in DNA: TGTGCCAGTAGTACCACAGGGCGCGGGGTCTACGAGCAGTACTTC. The chain recombines TRBV19 with TRBJ2-7, with D possibly being TRBD1 or TRBD2 (6 bases each). This CDR3 contains 15 residues. CDR1 is LNHDA, CDR2 SQIVND, per germline (reference sequence). V was clipped by 4 bases and J by 3 bases, with 16 bases between them.

The CDR3 DNA reads as TGTGCCAGCAGTTACACGGATTCTGGGGCCAACGTCCTGACTTTC. This codes for CASSYTDSGANVLTF. The V call is TRBV6-5, the J call TRBJ2-6; D not resolved. CDR3 size: 15 residues. V lost 2 bases and J 1 base, leaving 6 bases between the germline ends. Germline V gene data show CDR1 as MNHEY and CDR2 as SVGAGI.